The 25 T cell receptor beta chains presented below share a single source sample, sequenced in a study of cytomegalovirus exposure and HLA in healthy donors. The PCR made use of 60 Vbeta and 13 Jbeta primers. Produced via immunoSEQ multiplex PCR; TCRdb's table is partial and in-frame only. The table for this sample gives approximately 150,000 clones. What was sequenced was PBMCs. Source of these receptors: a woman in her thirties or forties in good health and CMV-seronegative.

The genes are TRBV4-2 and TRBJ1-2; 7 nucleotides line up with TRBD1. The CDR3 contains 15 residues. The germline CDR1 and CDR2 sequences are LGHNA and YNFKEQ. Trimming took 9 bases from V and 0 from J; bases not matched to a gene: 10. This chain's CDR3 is CASFNLDRPNYGYTF. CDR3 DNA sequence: TGTGCCAGTTTTAACTTGGACAGGCCTAACTATGGCTACACCTTC.

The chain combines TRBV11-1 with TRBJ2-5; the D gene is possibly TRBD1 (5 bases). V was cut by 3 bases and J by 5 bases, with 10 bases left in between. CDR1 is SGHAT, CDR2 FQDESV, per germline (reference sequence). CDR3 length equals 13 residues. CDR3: CASSFREGETQYF. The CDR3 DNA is TGTGCCAGCAGCTTCAGGGAAGGGGAGACCCAGTACTTC.

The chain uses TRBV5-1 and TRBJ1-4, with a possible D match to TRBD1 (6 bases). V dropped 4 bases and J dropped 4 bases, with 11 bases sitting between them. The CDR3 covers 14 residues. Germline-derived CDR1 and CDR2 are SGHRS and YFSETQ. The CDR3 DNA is TGCGCCAGCAGCAACGGACAGCTTAATGAAAAACTGTTTTTT. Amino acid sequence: CASSNGQLNEKLFF.

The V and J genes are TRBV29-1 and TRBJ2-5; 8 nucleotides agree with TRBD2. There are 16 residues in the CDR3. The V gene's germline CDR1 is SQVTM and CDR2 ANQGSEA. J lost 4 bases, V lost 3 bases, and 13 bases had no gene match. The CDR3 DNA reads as TGCAGCGTTGAGGTTTCGGGACTAGAGGTTTCAGAGACCCAGTACTTC. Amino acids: CSVEVSGLEVSETQYF. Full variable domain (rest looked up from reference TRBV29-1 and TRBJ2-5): SAVISQKPSRDICQRGTSLTIQCQVDSQVTMMFWYRQQPGQSLTLIATANQGSEATYESGFVIDKFPISRPNLTFSTLTVSNMSPEDSSIYLCSVEVSGLEVSETQYFGPGTRLLVL.

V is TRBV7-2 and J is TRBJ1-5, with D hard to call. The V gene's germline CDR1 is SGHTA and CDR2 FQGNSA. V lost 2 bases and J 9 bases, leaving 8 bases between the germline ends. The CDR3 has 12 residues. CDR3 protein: CASSLYTGPQHF. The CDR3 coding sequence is TGTGCCAGCAGCTTATACACGGGGCCCCAGCATTTT.

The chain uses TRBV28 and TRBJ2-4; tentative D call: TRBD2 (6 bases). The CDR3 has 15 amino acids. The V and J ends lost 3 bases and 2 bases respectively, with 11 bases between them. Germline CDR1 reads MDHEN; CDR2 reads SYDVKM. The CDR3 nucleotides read TGTGCCAGCAGTTTGCGGGGTGGGACCAAAAACATTCAGTACTTC. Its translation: CASSLRGGTKNIQYF.

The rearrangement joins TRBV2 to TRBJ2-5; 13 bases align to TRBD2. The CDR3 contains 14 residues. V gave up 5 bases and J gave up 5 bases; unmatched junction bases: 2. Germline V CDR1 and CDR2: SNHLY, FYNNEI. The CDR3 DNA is TGTGCCAGCAGTTCGGGACTAGCGGGGGAGACCCAGTACTTC. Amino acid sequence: CASSSGLAGETQYF.

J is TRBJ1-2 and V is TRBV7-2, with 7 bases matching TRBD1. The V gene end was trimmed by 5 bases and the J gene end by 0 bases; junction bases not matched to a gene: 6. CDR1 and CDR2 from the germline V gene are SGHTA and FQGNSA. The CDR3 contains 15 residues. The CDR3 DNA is TGTGCCAGCAGCGCTGGGACAGCGTCTAACTATGGCTACACCTTC. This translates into CASSAGTASNYGYTF.

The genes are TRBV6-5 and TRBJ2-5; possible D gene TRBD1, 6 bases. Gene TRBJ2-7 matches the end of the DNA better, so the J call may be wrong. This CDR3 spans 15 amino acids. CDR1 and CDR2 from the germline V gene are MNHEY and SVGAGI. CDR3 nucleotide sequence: TGTGCCAGCAGTTACCGAAGAGAGGGGGTCCACGAGCAGTACTTC. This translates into CASSYRREGVHEQYF.

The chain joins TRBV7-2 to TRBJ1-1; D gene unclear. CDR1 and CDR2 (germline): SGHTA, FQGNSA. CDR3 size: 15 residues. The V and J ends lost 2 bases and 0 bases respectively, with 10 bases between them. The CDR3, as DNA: TGTGCCAGCAGCTTACTAGGCGCAGTGAACACTGAAGCTTTCTTT. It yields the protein CASSLLGAVNTEAFF. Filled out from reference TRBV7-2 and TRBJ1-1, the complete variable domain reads GAGVSQSPSNKVTEKGKDVELRCDPISGHTALYWYRQSLGQGLEFLIYFQGNSAPDKSGLPSDRFSAERTGGSVSTLTIQRTQQEDSAVYLCASSLLGAVNTEAFFGQGTRLTVV.

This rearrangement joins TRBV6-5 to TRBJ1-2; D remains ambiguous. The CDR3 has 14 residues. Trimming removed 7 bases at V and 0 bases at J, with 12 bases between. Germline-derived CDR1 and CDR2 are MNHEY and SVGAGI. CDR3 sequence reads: CASIKGGTNYGYTF. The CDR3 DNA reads TGTGCCAGCATCAAGGGAGGGACTAACTATGGCTACACCTTC.

CDR3 sequence (DNA): TGTGCCAGCAGCCGGGGAAATGAGAACACTGAAGCTTTCTTT. As protein: CASSRGNENTEAFF. The rearrangement joins TRBV5-4 to TRBJ1-1, with D unresolved. The CDR3 is 14 amino acids. Trimming cost V 4 bases and J 1 base, with 11 bases left between them. Germline values: CDR1 SGHNT, CDR2 YYREEE (reference sequence).

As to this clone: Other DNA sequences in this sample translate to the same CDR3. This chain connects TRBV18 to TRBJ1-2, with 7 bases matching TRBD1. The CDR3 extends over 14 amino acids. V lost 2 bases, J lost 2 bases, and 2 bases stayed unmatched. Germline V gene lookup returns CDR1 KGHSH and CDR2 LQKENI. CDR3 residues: CASSPGTDNYGYTF. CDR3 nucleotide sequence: TGTGCCAGCTCACCAGGGACAGACAACTATGGCTACACCTTC.

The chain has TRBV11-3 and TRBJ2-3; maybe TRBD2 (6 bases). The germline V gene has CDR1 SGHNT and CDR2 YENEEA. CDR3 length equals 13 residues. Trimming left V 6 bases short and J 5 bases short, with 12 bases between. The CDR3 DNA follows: TGTGCCAGCAGTCGGGAGCTGGTAGATACGCAGTATTTT. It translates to CASSRELVDTQYF.

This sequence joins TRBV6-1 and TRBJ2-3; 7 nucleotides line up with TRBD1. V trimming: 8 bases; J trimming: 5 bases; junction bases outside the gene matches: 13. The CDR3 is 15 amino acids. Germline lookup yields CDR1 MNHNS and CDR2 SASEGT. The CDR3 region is CASLRGQTLGDTQYF. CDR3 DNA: TGTGCCAGCCTTCGGGGACAGACCCTCGGAGATACGCAGTATTTT.

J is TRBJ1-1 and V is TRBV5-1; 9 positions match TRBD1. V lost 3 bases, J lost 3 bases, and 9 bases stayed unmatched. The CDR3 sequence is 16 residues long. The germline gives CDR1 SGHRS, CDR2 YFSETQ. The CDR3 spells CASSWTTGGFYTEAFF. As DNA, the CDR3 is TGCGCCAGCAGCTGGACGACAGGGGGGTTTTACACTGAAGCTTTCTTT.

The DNA of the CDR3 is TGTGCCAGTAGTATAGGCCGGGACAGGCGTAACACTGAAGCTTTCTTT. Its translation: CASSIGRDRRNTEAFF. This chain joins TRBV19 and TRBJ1-1; 8 nucleotides line up with TRBD1. This CDR3 is built from 16 residues. The V segment lost 1 base and the J segment 2 bases; nucleotides outside the gene matches: 6. In germline, CDR1 is LNHDA, CDR2 SQIVND (reference sequence).

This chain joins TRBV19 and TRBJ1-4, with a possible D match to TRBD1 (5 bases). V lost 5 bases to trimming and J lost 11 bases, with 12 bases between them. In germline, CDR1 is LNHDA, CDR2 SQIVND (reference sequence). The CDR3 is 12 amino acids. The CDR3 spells CASSSPGGKLFF. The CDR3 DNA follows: TGTGCCAGTAGTTCCCCTGGGGGGAAACTGTTTTTT.

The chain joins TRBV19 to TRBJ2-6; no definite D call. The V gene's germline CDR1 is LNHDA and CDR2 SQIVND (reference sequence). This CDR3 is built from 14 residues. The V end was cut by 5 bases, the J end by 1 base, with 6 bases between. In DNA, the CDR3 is TGTGCCAGTAGTCCCCAATCTGGGGCCAACGTCCTGACTTTC. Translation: CASSPQSGANVLTF.

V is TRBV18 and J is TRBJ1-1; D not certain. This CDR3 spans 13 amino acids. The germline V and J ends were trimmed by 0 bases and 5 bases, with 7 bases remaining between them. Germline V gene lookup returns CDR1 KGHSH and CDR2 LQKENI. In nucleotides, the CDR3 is TGTGCCAGCTCACCACCACAGCGGACTGAAGCTTTCTTT. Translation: CASSPPQRTEAFF.

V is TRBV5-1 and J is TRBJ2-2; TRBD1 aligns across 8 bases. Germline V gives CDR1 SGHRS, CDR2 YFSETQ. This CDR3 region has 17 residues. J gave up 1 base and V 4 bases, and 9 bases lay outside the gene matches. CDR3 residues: CASSPIFGTGNTGELFF. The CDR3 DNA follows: TGCGCCAGCAGCCCGATTTTCGGGACAGGGAACACCGGGGAGCTGTTTTTT.

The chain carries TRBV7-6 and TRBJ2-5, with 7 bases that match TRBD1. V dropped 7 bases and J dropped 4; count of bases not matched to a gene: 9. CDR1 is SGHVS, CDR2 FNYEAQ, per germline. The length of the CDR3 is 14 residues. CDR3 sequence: CASTPLGGIETQYF. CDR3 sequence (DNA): TGTGCCAGCACCCCGCTAGGGGGCATAGAGACCCAGTACTTC.

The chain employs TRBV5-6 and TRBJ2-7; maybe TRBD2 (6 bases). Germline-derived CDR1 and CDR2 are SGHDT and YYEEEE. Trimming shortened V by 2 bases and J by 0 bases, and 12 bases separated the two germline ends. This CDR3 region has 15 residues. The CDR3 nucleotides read TGTGCCAGCAGCTTTCTCGGGAGCAGCTCCTACGAGCAGTACTTC. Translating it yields CASSFLGSSSYEQYF.

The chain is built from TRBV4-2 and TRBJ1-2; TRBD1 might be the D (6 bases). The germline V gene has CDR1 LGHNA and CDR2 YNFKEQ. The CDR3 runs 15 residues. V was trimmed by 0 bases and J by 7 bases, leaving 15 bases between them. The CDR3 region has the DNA TGTGCCAGCAGCCAAGATGAGGGGGGGGGCCTTGGCTACACCTTC. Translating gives CASSQDEGGGLGYTF.

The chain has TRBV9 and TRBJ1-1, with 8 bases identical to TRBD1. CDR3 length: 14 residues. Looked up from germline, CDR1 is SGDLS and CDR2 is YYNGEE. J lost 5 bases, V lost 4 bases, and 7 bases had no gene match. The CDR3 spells CASSLRTGNTEAFF. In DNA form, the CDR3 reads TGTGCCAGCAGCTTAAGGACAGGGAATACTGAAGCTTTCTTT.